This TCR beta chain was found in a study of T cell responses to AZD1222 COVID-19 vaccine. Study-wide points: There were mostly white British donors and more females than males, and clonal diversity was possibly underestimated. Two AZD1222 doses significantly raised spike-specific TCR breadth and depth over controls. Vaccine-associated CD4 TCRs spanned spike, dominant at 160-218 and 743-854.

Note on this clone: The antigen remains unidentified.

Assay: immunoSEQ multiplex PCR; the TCRdb copy retains only in-frame clones and omits some. The repertoire consists of about 130,000 clones, with roughly 93% occurring once and the leading ten covering under 3.5%. This sequence was found in an adult in good health. Sequences were derived from peripheral blood, sampled on day 0 of AZD1222 vaccination.

CDR3 amino acids: CASTYPPNGYTF. In nucleotides, the CDR3 is TGTGCCAGTACGTACCCACCCAATGGCTACACCTTC. The chain joins TRBV19 to TRBJ1-2; no definite D call. The CDR3 runs 12 residues. The germline V gene encodes CDR1 LNHDA and CDR2 SQIVND (reference sequence). V gave up 7 bases and J gave up 6 bases, with 12 bases separating them.